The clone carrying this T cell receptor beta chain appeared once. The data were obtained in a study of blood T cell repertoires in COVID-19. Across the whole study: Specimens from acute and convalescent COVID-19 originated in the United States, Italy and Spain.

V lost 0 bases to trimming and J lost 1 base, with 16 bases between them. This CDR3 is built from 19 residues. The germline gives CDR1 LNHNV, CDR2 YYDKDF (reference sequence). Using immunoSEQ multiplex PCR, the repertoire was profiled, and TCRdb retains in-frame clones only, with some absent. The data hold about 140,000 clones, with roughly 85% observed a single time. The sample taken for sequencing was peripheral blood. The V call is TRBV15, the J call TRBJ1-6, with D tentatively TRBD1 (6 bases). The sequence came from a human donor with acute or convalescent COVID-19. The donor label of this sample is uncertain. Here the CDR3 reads CATSRDLALGASYNSPLHF. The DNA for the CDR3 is TGTGCCACCAGCAGAGATCTTGCTCTGGGGGCTTCCTATAATTCACCCCTCCACTTT.